Following are 30 T cell receptor beta chains from one sample sequenced in a study of T cell repertoires in cytomegalovirus infection. TCRdb re-called the reads with MiXCR, one entry per CDR3 protein. The table has some 940,000 distinct CDR3 sequences, 30% to 40% seen once. These receptors' targets are unknown. This sample comprised cultured CD8+ T cells from PBMCs, obtained from culture after CMV antigen stimulation. The receptors were gathered from a human donor in good health (CMV status not recorded). Some clones in this sample may be carry-over from other donors' samples.

This clonotype was found once. The gene calls are TRBV27 and TRBJ1-6, with 11 bases matching TRBD1. CDR1 and CDR2 from the germline V gene are MNHEY and SMNVEV (reference sequence). The trim removed 9 bases at V and 6 bases at J, leaving 10 bases unmatched. This CDR3 has 16 amino acids. CDR3: CASCRDRGYGNSPLHF. DNA for the CDR3: TGTGCCAGTTGCCGGGACAGGGGGTATGGTAATTCACCCCTCCACTTT.

The chain couples TRBV20-1 to TRBJ1-1; D uncertain. The germline gives CDR1 DFQATT, CDR2 SNEGSKA (reference sequence). V was clipped by 2 bases and J by 0 bases, with 10 bases between them. CDR3 length: 14 residues. The CDR3 protein is CSARPGKLNTEAFF. CDR3 in DNA: TGCAGTGCTAGACCCGGGAAGTTGAACACTGAAGCTTTCTTT.

Of note for this clonotype: A read error may explain this, as a much larger clone is one base away. The conserved closing phenylalanine or tryptophan is absent in this CDR3, likely reflecting a read error. The chain is built from TRBV7-9 and TRBJ2-3; D is possibly TRBD1 (6 bases). This CDR3 contains 13 residues. Germline CDR1 SEHNR, CDR2 FQNEAQ (reference sequence). The V and J ends lost 4 bases and 5 bases respectively, with 10 bases between them. CDR3 in amino acids: CASSSAGVDTQYC. CDR3 DNA: TGTGCCAGCAGCTCAGCAGGGGTAGATACGCAGTATTGT.

The genes are TRBV6-1 and TRBJ2-5, with D possibly matching TRBD1 (6 bases). Germline V gene data show CDR1 as MNHNS and CDR2 as SASEGT. V was shortened by 4 bases and J by 5 bases, with 23 bases between the two germline ends. This CDR3 contains 17 residues. The CDR3 here is CASSGLSPGQTEETQYF. The CDR3 DNA reads as TGTGCCAGCAGTGGCTTGAGCCCGGGACAAACAGAGGAGACCCAGTACTTC.

This clonotype has only a few counts. This chain joins TRBV28 and TRBJ1-2; perhaps TRBD1 as D (6 bases). The germline V gene encodes CDR1 MDHEN and CDR2 SYDVKM. V was shortened by 5 bases and J by 1 base, with 11 bases between the two germline ends. The CDR3 sequence is 14 residues long. The DNA for the CDR3 is TGTGCCAGCAGTCCGGCCAGGGGTAACTATGGCTACACCTTC. Protein: CASSPARGNYGYTF.

In this sample, this clonotype turned up a few times. The CDR3, as DNA: TGTGCCAGCAGTTCCGGGACAGGGGACACAGATACGCAGTATTTT. Residues: CASSSGTGDTDTQYF. The chain joins TRBV12-3 or TRBV12-4 to TRBJ2-3; 10 positions agree with TRBD1. The CDR3 is 15 amino acids. With V trimmed by 4 bases and J by 2 bases, 3 bases remained unmatched.

The chain couples TRBV28 to TRBJ2-7; D is uncertain. The V end lost 5 bases, the J end lost 7 bases, and 15 bases lay between the germline ends. The CDR3 totals 13 residues. Germline CDR1 MDHEN, CDR2 SYDVKM. This CDR3 reads CASSPNGRWEQYV. The CDR3 region has the DNA TGTGCCAGCAGTCCCAACGGGCGGTGGGAGCAGTACGTC.

The CDR3 DNA sequence: TGTGCCAGCAGTTTAGAGGGTAGGAATGAAAAACTGTTTTTT. Translating gives CASSLEGRNEKLFF. V is TRBV28 and J is TRBJ1-4; unclear D gene. The CDR3 is 14 residues long. Germline V lookup: CDR1 MDHEN, CDR2 SYDVKM. V was trimmed by 2 bases and J by 5 bases, leaving 9 bases between them.

This clonotype was counted only a few times. CDR3 sequence (DNA): TGCAGTGCTGTCACGAACACCGGGGAGCTGTTTTTT. This translates into CSAVTNTGELFF. The rearrangement uses TRBV20-1 and TRBJ2-2; unclear D gene. The germline V gene encodes CDR1 DFQATT and CDR2 SNEGSKA (reference sequence). The V gene lost 5 bases and the J gene lost 0 bases, with 4 bases spanning the gap. The CDR3 sequence is 12 residues long.

There are a few counts of this clonotype. The genes are TRBV6-6 and TRBJ2-1; 12 nucleotides agree with TRBD2. The V gene's germline CDR1 is MNHNY and CDR2 SVGAGI (reference sequence). V shed 4 bases, J shed 10 bases, and the junction held 23 bases outside the gene matches. The CDR3 is 20 residues long. The CDR3 sequence: CASSWLKASGGAREGVEQFF. DNA of the CDR3: TGTGCCAGCAGTTGGCTTAAAGCTAGCGGGGGGGCCCGTGAAGGTGTCGAGCAGTTCTTC.

The V and J genes are TRBV10-3 and TRBJ1-5; 9 positions match TRBD1. V lost 2 bases to trimming and J lost 0 bases; unmatched junction nucleotides: 2. CDR1 is ENHRY, CDR2 SYGVKD, per germline. The length of the CDR3 is 16 residues. The CDR3 reads CAISEGDRVSNQPQHF. Here the CDR3 DNA reads TGTGCCATCAGTGAGGGGGACAGGGTTAGCAATCAGCCCCAGCATTTT.

The rearrangement links TRBV20-1 to TRBJ1-2, with 7 positions matching TRBD1. Germline V gives CDR1 DFQATT, CDR2 SNEGSKA (reference sequence). This CDR3 comprises 16 residues. The J segment lost 6 bases and the V segment lost 0 bases, leaving 13 bases of the junction unmatched. The CDR3 is CSARDTDRSFLNGYTF. The CDR3 DNA is TGCAGTGCTAGAGATACGGACAGGAGCTTCTTAAATGGCTACACCTTC.

This clonotype has ten or more counts. The chain combines TRBV6-1 with TRBJ2-1; D is possibly TRBD1 or TRBD2 (5 bases each). The CDR3 runs to 18 residues. Germline V gene data show CDR1 as MNHNS and CDR2 as SASEGT. V shed 2 bases and J shed 0 bases, with 17 bases lying between them. The CDR3, as DNA: TGTGCCAGCAGTGAATTGACCGGGGCGCAATCCTCCTACAATGAGCAGTTCTTC. Translated: CASSELTGAQSSYNEQFF.

This chain links TRBV12-5 with TRBJ1-5; no definite D call. The CDR3 spans 14 residues. Trimming stripped 1 base from V and 0 bases from J, with 4 bases between. In germline, CDR1 is LGHNT, CDR2 FRNRAP. The CDR3 DNA follows: TGTGCTAGTGGTTTGGGCAATAGCAATCAGCCCCAGCATTTT. Amino acid sequence: CASGLGNSNQPQHF.

The chain links TRBV27 to TRBJ2-1; D is unclear. Deletions cut 7 bases from V and 6 bases from J, with 10 bases between. Germline V gives CDR1 MNHEY, CDR2 SMNVEV (reference sequence). The CDR3 covers 12 residues. The CDR3 DNA reads TGTGCCAGCACCAGCCACCGCAATGAGCAGTTCTTC. Translating it yields CASTSHRNEQFF.

This clonotype showed up just a few times. J is TRBJ2-1 and V is TRBV6-4, with 9 bases aligning to TRBD2. Germline trimming cut 3 bases from V and 9 bases from J; bases unmatched to any gene: 3. Germline CDR1 is MRHNA and CDR2 is SNTAGT. There are 13 residues in the CDR3. Here the CDR3 reads CASSETSGLEQFF. As DNA, the CDR3 is TGTGCCAGCAGTGAGACTAGCGGACTTGAGCAGTTCTTC.

This clonotype has at least ten counts. The rearrangement uses TRBV7-9 and TRBJ2-7, with D possibly TRBD2 on 6 matching bases. CDR3 size: 12 residues. CDR1 and CDR2 (germline): SEHNR, FQNEAQ (reference sequence). Trimming removed 3 bases from V and 6 bases from J, with 9 bases in between. The CDR3 DNA reads TGTGCCAGCAGCTTGGGGGGTAGCGAGCAGTACGTC. The encoded protein is CASSLGGSEQYV.

CDR3 coding DNA: TGTGCCAGCAGCCCCCCAGGGAGGGATCAGCCCCAGCATTTT. Amino acids: CASSPPGRDQPQHF. The chain links TRBV7-9 to TRBJ1-5; D may be TRBD1 (5 bases). Trimming pared 5 bases from V and 5 bases from J, leaving 13 bases between. The CDR3 contains 14 residues. CDR1 is SEHNR and CDR2 is FQNEAQ in the germline V gene (reference sequence). The whole variable domain, filled in from reference TRBV7-9 and TRBJ1-5, reads DTGVSQNPRHKITKRGQNVTFRCDPISEHNRLYWYRQTLGQGPEFLTYFQNEAQLEKSRLLSDRFSAERPKGSFSTLEIQRTEQGDSAMYLCASSPPGRDQPQHFGDGTRLSIL.

The rearrangement uses TRBV7-6 and TRBJ1-1, with a tentative D call TRBD1 (5 bases). The V and J ends lost 1 base and 3 bases respectively, with 15 bases between them. The CDR3 length is 16 residues. Looked up from germline, CDR1 is SGHVS and CDR2 is FNYEAQ. CDR3 in DNA: TGTGCCAGCAGCTTAGTGGGGGGAAGGATGGACACTGAAGCTTTCTTT. Translating gives CASSLVGGRMDTEAFF.

This clonotype showed up just once. The CDR3 DNA follows: TGCGCCAGCAGCCAAGTTGGAGCGACAGAGACCCAGTACTTC. This gives the protein CASSQVGATETQYF. This chain joins TRBV4-1 and TRBJ2-5; D not resolved. The CDR3 has 14 amino acids. Trimming removed 1 base from V and 4 bases from J, with 10 bases in between. CDR1 MGHRA and CDR2 YSYEKL come from the germline V gene.

This clonotype has more than one count but fewer than ten. CDR3 in amino acids: CASSPTDQNTEAFF. The CDR3 DNA is TGTGCCAGCAGTCCGACGGATCAAAACACTGAAGCTTTCTTT. The V and J genes are TRBV28 and TRBJ1-1, with unresolved D. Trimming stripped 5 bases from V and 2 bases from J, with 12 bases between. The CDR3 is 14 residues long. In germline, CDR1 is MDHEN, CDR2 SYDVKM.

This chain links TRBV7-4 with TRBJ2-7; TRBD2 aligns across 10 bases. The CDR3 runs to 16 residues. The germline CDR1 and CDR2 sequences are SGHVT and SQSDAQ. After removal of 5 bases from V and 2 bases from J, the junction contained 9 bases not matched to a gene. The CDR3 here is CASSPLLAGTPYEQYF. DNA of the CDR3: TGTGCCAGCAGCCCGTTACTAGCGGGGACCCCCTACGAGCAGTACTTC. The whole variable domain, filled in from reference TRBV7-4 and TRBJ2-7, reads GAGVSQSPRYKVAKRGRDVALRCDSISGHVTLYWYRQTLGQGSEVLTYSQSDAQRDKSGRPSGRFSAERPERSVSTLKIQRTEQGDSAVYLCASSPLLAGTPYEQYFGPGTRLTVT.

The CDR3 DNA reads TGCAGTGCTAGAGATCGGCGGTTATCGGCCAACGTCCTGACTTTC. This codes for CSARDRRLSANVLTF. The chain carries TRBV20-1 and TRBJ2-6; D is undetermined. Germline lookup yields CDR1 DFQATT and CDR2 SNEGSKA (reference sequence). Trimming cost V 0 bases and J 6 bases, with 12 bases left between them. The CDR3 has 15 residues.

To note about this clonotype: One base away lies a much larger clone, so this may be a sequencing read error. The CDR3 loop is CASSFGEESQEAQYF. DNA for the CDR3: TGTGCCAGCAGTTTCGGAGAAGAATCCCAAGAGGCCCAGTACTTC. J is TRBJ2-5 and V is TRBV28; D is undetermined. CDR1 and CDR2 (germline): MDHEN, SYDVKM. CDR3 length equals 15 residues.

This clonotype came up a few times. The chain recombines TRBV27 with TRBJ1-2; no clear D. V was trimmed by 3 bases and J by 0 bases, leaving 5 bases between them. The CDR3 is 13 amino acids. Germline V gene sequence: CDR1 MNHEY, CDR2 SMNVEV (reference sequence). The CDR3: CASSFATNYGYTF. The CDR3 bases are TGTGCCAGCAGTTTCGCTACTAACTATGGCTACACCTTC.

This clonotype came up a few times. This sequence joins TRBV28 and TRBJ1-1, with D tentatively TRBD1 (5 bases). Germline values: CDR1 MDHEN, CDR2 SYDVKM. The CDR3 consists of 15 residues. The V gene lost 3 bases and the J gene lost 0 bases, with 11 bases spanning the gap. CDR3 DNA: TGTGCCAGCAGTTTTCCTCAGGGACTGAACACTGAAGCTTTCTTT. Amino acid sequence: CASSFPQGLNTEAFF.

The table lists this clonotype with a few counts. The chain uses TRBV5-5 and TRBJ1-4; 7 bases agree with TRBD1. The ends lost 3 bases at V and 7 bases at J; junction bases unmatched: 9. The CDR3 contains 15 residues. Germline V lookup: CDR1 SGHKS, CDR2 YYEKEE (reference sequence). The CDR3 spells CASSSSAGGSEKLFF. The CDR3 DNA reads TGTGCCAGCAGCTCCTCGGCAGGGGGGAGTGAAAAACTGTTTTTT.

Details on this clonotype: This may stem from a read error, because a much larger clone lies one nucleotide away. V is TRBV7-9 and J is TRBJ2-7, with D perhaps assigned TRBD1 or TRBD2 (5 bases each). CDR1 and CDR2 (germline): SEHNR, FQNEAQ (reference sequence). The CDR3 runs 13 residues. CDR3 DNA sequence: TGTGTCAGCAGCCTGGGGGTAGGAAGCGAGCAGTACGTC. As protein: CVSSLGVGSEQYV.

This clonotype has more than one count but fewer than ten. The chain links TRBV4-1 to TRBJ2-2, with TRBD1 as a possible D gene (6 bases). Germline V gene sequence: CDR1 MGHRA, CDR2 YSYEKL. The V end was cut by 3 bases, the J end by 1 base, with 15 bases between. This CDR3 has 17 residues. This chain's CDR3 is CASSHYRDKLNTGELFF. CDR3 DNA sequence: TGCGCCAGCAGCCACTACCGGGACAAGCTGAACACCGGGGAGCTGTTTTTT.

The chain combines TRBV4-1 with TRBJ2-5, with TRBD2 as a possible D gene (6 bases). The V gene's germline CDR1 is MGHRA and CDR2 YSYEKL. The germline V and J ends were trimmed by 1 base and 6 bases, with 15 bases remaining between them. The CDR3 loop spans 15 amino acids. CDR3 nucleotides: TGCGCCAGCAGCCAAGGATGGGGGGAGGAAAAGACCCAGTACTTC. As protein: CASSQGWGEEKTQYF.